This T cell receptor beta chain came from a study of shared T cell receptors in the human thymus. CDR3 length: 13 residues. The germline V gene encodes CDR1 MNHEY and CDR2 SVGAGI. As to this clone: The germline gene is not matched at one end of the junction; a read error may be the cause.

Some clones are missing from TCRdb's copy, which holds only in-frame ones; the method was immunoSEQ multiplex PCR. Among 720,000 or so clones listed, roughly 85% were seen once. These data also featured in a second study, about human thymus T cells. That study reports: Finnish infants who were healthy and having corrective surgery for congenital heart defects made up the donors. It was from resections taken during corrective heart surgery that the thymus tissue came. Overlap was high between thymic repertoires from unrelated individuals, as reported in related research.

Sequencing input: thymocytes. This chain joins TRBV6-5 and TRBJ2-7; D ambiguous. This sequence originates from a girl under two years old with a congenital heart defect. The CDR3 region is CASSYSRSAARVF. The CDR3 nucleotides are TGTGCCAGCAGTTACTCGAGGTCGGCCGCCCGGGTCTTC.